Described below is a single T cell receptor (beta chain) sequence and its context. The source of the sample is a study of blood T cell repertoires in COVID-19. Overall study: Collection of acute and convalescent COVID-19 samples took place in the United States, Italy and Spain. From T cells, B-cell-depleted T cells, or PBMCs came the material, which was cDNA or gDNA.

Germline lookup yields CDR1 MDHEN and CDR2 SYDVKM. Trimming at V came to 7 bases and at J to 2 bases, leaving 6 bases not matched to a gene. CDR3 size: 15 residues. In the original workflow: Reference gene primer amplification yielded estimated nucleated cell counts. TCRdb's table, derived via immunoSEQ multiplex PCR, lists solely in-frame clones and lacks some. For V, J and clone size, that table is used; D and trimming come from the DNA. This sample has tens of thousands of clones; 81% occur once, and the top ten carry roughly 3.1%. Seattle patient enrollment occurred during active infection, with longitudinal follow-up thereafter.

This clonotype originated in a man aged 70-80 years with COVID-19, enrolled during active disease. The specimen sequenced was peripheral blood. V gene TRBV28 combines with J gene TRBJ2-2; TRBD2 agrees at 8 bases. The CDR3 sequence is CASNKLAVNTGELFF. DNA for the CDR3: TGTGCCAGCAATAAACTAGCGGTAAACACCGGGGAGCTGTTTTTT.